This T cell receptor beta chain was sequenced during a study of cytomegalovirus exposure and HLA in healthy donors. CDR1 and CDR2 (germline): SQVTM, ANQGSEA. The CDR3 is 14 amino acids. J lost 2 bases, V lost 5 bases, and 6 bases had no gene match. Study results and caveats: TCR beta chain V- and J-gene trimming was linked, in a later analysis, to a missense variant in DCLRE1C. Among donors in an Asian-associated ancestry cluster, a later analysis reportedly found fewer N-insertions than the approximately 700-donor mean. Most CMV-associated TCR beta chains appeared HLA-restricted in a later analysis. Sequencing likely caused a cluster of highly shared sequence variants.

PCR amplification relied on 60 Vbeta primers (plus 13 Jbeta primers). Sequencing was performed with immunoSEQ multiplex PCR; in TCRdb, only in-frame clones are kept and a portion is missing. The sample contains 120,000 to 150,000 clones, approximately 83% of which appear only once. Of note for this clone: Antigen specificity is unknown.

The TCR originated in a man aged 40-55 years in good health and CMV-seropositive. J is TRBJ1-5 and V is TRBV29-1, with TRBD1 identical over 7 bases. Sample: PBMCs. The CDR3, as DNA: TGCAGCGTTATTCAAACAGGGGGCAATCAGCCCCAGCATTTT. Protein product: CSVIQTGGNQPQHF.